This T cell receptor beta chain was obtained from a study of response to subunit inactivated influenza vaccine. V lost 3 bases and J lost 4; bases outside the gene matches: 1. Germline CDR1 SGHRS, CDR2 YFSETQ. CDR3 length equals 13 residues. The table lists this clonotype with a few counts. TCRdb re-called the RT-PCR reads with MiXCR, one entry per CDR3 protein. This table has a few hundred thousand distinct CDR3 sequences, approximately 14% appearing once. The origin of this receptor is a man aged 50-59 years who received an inactivated influenza vaccine. This chain joins TRBV5-1 and TRBJ2-1; 7 bases are shared with TRBD1. Sequences were derived from PBMCs from blood, sampled about 13 days after vaccination. The CDR3 reads CASSWDSYNEQFF. The CDR3 bases are TGCGCCAGCAGCTGGGACAGTTACAATGAGCAGTTCTTC.